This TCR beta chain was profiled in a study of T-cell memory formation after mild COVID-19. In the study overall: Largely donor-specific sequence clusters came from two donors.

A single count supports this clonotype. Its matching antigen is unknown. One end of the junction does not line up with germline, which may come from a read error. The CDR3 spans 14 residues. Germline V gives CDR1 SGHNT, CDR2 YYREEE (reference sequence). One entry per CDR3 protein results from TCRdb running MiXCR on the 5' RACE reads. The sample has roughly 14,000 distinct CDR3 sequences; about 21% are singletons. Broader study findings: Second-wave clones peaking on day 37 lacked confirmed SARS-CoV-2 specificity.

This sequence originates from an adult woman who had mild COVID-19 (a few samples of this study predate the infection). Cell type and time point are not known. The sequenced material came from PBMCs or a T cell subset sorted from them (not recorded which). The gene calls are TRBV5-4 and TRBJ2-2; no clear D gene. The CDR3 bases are TGTGCCAGCAGCCCGAGGATGCGCACCTGGGAGCTGTTTTTT. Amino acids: CASSPRMRTWELFF. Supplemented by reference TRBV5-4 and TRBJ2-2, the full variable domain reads ETGVTQSPTHLIKTRGQQVTLRCSSQSGHNTVSWYQQALGQGPQFIFQYYREEENGRGNFPPRFSGLQFPNYSSELNVNALELDDSALYLCASSPRMRTWELFFGEGSRLTVL.